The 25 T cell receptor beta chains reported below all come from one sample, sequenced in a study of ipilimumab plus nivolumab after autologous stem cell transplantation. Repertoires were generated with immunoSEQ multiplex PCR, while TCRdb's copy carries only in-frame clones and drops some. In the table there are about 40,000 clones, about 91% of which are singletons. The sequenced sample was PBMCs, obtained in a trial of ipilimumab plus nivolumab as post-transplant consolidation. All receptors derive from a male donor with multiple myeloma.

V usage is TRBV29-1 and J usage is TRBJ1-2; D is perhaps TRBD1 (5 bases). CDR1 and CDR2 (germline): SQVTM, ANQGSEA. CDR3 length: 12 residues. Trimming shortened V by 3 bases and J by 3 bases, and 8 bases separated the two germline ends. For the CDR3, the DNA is TGCAGCGTTGACAGGGTCTACTATGGCTACACCTTC. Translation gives CSVDRVYYGYTF.

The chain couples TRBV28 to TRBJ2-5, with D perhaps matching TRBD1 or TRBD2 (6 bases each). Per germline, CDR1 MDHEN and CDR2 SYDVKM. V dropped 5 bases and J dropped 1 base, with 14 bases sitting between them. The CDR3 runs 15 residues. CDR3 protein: CASSTPQGLQETQYF. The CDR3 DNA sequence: TGTGCCAGCAGTACCCCACAGGGACTCCAAGAGACCCAGTACTTC. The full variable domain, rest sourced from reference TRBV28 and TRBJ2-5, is DVKVTQSSRYLVKRTGEKVFLECVQDMDHENMFWYRQDPGLGLRLIYFSYDVKMKEKGDIPEGYSVSREKKERFSLILESASTNQTSMYLCASSTPQGLQETQYFGPGTRLLVL.

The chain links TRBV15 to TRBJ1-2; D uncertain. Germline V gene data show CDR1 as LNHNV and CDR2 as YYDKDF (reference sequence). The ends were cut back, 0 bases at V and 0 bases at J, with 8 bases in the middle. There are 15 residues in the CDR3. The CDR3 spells CATSREGRPNYGYTF. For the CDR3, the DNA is TGTGCCACCAGCAGAGAGGGCAGGCCTAACTATGGCTACACCTTC.

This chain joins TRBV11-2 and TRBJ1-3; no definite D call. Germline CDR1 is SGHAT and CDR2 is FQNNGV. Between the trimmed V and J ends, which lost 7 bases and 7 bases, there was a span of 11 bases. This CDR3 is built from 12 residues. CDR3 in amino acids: CASTETRNTIYF. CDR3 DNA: TGTGCCAGCACCGAAACCCGGAACACCATATATTTT.

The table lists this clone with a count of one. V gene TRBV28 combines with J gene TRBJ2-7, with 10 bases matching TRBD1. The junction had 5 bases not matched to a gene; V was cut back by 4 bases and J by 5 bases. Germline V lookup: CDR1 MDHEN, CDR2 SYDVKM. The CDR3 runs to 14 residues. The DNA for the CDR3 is TGTGCCAGCAGTTATGACAGGGGGCCTAACGAGCAGTACTTC. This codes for CASSYDRGPNEQYF.

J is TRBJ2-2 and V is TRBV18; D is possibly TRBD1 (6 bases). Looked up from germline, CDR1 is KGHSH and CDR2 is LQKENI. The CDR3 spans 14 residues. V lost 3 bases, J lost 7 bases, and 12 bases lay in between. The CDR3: CASSPPGTYGELFF. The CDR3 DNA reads TGTGCCAGCTCACCGCCTGGGACATACGGGGAGCTGTTTTTT. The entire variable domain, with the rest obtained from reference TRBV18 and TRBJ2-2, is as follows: NAGVMQNPRHLVRRRGQEARLRCSPMKGHSHVYWYRQLPEEGLKFMVYLQKENIIDESGMPKERFSAEFPKEGPSILRIQQVVRGDSAAYFCASSPPGTYGELFFGEGSRLTVL.

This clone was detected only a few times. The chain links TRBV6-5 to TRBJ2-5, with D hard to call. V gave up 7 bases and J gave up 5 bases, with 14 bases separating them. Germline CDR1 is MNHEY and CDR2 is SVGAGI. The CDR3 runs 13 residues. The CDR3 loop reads CASTPPSRETQYF. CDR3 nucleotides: TGTGCCAGCACCCCCCCCAGCCGGGAGACCCAGTACTTC.

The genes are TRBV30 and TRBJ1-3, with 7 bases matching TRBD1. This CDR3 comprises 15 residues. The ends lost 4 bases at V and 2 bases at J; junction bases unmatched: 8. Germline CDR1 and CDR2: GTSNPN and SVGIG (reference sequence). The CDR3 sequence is CAWTTGDSTGNTIYF. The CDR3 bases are TGTGCCTGGACTACCGGGGACAGCACTGGAAACACCATATATTTT.

CDR3 sequence (DNA): TGTGCCAGCAGGAATCAGGGGAGCTATGGCTACACCTTC. Residues: CASRNQGSYGYTF. V gene TRBV27 combines with J gene TRBJ1-2, with a possible D match to TRBD1 (6 bases). The CDR3 loop spans 13 amino acids. The germline V gene has CDR1 MNHEY and CDR2 SMNVEV (reference sequence). V was shortened by 6 bases and J by 4 bases, with 12 bases between the two germline ends.

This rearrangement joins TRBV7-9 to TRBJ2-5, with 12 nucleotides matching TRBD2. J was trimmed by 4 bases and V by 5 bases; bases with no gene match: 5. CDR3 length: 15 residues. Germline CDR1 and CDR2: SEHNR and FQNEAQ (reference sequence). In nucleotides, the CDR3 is TGTGCCAGCAGCCAGGGACTAGCGGGCTCAGAGACCCAGTACTTC. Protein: CASSQGLAGSETQYF.

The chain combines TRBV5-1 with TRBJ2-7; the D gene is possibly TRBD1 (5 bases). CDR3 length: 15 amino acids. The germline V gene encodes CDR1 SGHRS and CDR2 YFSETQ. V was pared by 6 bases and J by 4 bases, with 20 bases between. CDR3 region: CASTPSPGGQYEQYF. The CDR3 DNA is TGCGCCAGCACCCCCTCGCCCGGTGGACAATACGAGCAGTACTTC.

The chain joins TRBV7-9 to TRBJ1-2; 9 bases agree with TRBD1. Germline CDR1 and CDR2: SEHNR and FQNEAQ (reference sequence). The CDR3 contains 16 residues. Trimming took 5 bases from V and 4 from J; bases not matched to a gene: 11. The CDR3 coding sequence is TGTGCCAGCAGCCCAGAGGACAGGGGACGGGTCTATGGCTACACCTTC. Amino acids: CASSPEDRGRVYGYTF. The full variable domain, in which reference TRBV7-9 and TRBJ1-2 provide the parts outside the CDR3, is DTGVSQNPRHKITKRGQNVTFRCDPISEHNRLYWYRQTLGQGPEFLTYFQNEAQLEKSRLLSDRFSAERPKGSFSTLEIQRTEQGDSAMYLCASSPEDRGRVYGYTFGSGTRLTVV.

CDR3 region: CSAQETQYF. Here the CDR3 DNA reads TGCAGTGCGCAAGAGACCCAGTACTTC. V usage is TRBV20-1 and J usage is TRBJ2-5, with unresolved D. There are 9 residues in the CDR3. Germline loops: CDR1 DFQATT, CDR2 SNEGSKA (reference sequence). The V and J ends lost 6 bases and 2 bases respectively, with 1 base between them.

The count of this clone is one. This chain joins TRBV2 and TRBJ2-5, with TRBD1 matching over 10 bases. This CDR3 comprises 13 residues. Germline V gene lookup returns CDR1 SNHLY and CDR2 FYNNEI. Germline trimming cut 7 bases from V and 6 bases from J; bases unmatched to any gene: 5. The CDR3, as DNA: TGTGCCAGCACCCGGGACAGGGGAAAGACCCAGTACTTC. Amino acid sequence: CASTRDRGKTQYF.

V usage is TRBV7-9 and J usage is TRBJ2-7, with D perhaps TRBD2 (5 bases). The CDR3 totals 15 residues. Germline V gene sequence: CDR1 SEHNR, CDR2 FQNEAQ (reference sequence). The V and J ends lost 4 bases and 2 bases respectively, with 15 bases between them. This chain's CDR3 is CASSSGGLGPYEQYF. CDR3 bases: TGTGCCAGCAGCTCTGGAGGACTCGGCCCCTACGAGCAGTACTTC.

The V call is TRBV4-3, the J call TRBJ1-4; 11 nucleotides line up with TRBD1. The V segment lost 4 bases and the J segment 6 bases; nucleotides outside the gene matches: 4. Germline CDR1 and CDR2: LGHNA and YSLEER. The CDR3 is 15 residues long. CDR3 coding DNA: TGCGCCAGCAGCCTCTGGGGACAGGGGGATGAAAAACTGTTTTTT. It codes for CASSLWGQGDEKLFF.

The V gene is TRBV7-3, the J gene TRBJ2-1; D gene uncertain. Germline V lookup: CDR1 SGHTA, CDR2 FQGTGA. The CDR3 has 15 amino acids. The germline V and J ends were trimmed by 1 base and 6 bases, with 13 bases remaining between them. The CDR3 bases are TGTGCCAGCAGCTTAAGGACCCGAGTTGTCAATGAGCAGTTCTTC. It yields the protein CASSLRTRVVNEQFF.

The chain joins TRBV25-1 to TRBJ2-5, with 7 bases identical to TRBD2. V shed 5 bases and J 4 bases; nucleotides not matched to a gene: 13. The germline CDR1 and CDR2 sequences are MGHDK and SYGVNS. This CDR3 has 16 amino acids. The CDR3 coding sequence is TGTGCCAGCAGTCCGAATAGCGGGTGGGGGGGAGAGACCCAGTACTTC. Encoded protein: CASSPNSGWGGETQYF.

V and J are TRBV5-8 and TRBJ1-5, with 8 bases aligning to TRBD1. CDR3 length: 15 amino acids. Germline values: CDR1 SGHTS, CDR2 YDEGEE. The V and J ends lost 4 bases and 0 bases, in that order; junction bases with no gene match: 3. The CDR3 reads CASSGQGYSNQPQHF. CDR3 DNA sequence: TGTGCCAGCAGCGGACAGGGTTATAGCAATCAGCCCCAGCATTTT.

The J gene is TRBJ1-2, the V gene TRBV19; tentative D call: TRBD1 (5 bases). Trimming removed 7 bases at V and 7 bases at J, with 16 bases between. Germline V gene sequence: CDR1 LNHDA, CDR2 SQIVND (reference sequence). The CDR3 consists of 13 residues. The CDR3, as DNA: TGTGCCAGTAACCTAAGGGGAGGAGCTGGCTACACCTTC. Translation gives CASNLRGGAGYTF. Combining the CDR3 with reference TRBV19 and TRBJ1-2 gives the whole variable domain DGGITQSPKYLFRKEGQNVTLSCEQNLNHDAMYWYRQDPGQGLRLIYYSQIVNDFQKGDIAEGYSVSREKKESFPLTVTSAQKNPTAFYLCASNLRGGAGYTFGSGTRLTVV.

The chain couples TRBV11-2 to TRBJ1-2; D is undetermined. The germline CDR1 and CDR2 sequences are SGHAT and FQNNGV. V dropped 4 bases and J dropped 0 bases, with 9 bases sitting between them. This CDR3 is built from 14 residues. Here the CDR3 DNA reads TGTGCCAGCAGCTATAGAACAGCTAACTATGGCTACACCTTC. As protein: CASSYRTANYGYTF.

DNA of the CDR3: TGTGCCAGCAGTGAACTTGGCAGGTCTAGCAATCAGCCCCAGCATTTT. Residues: CASSELGRSSNQPQHF. The chain has TRBV2 and TRBJ1-5, with unresolved D. Trimming cost V 2 bases and J 0 bases, with 11 bases left between them. Looked up from germline, CDR1 is SNHLY and CDR2 is FYNNEI. The CDR3 totals 16 residues.

This CDR3 reads CASSGDRGSYGYTF. CDR3 bases: TGTGCCAGCAGTGGGGACAGGGGGTCCTATGGCTACACCTTC. The gene calls are TRBV27 and TRBJ1-2, with 11 bases identical to TRBD1. The ends lost 5 bases at V and 4 bases at J; junction bases unmatched: 3. Germline V lookup: CDR1 MNHEY, CDR2 SMNVEV (reference sequence). This CDR3 has 14 amino acids.

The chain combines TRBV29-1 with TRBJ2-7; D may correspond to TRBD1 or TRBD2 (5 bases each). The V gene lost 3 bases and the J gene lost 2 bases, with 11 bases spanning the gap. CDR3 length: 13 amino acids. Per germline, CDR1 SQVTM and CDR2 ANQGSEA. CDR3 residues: CSVEGEVPYEQYF. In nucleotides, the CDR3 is TGCAGCGTTGAGGGGGAAGTCCCCTACGAGCAGTACTTC.

CDR3 DNA: TGTGCCAGCTCACTATCGACAGTTAACAATGAGCAGTTCTTC. Encoded protein: CASSLSTVNNEQFF. This chain uses TRBV18 with TRBJ2-1; D is possibly TRBD1 (5 bases). Trimming stripped 4 bases from V and 5 bases from J, with 12 bases between. CDR1 and CDR2 (germline): KGHSH, LQKENI. CDR3 length equals 14 residues.